The table lists the clone carrying this T cell receptor (beta chain) with a few counts. The antigen remains unidentified. The sample is drawn from a study of T-cell memory formation after mild COVID-19. TCRdb reanalysed the 5' RACE reads using MiXCR and keeps one entry per CDR3 protein. The sample carries about 350,000 distinct CDR3 sequences, roughly an eighth recorded once. Trimming took off 8 bases at V and 1 base at J, with 15 bases between the two ends. This CDR3 is 14 amino acids long. Germline values: CDR1 MNHEY, CDR2 SVGAGI. Findings and caveats of the study: Still unconfirmed is whether the second-wave clones peaking on day 37 recognized SARS-CoV-2.

Sequencing was done on a sample of PBMCs or a T cell subset sorted from them (not recorded which). The sequence was collected from a man between 18 and 29 years old who had mild COVID-19 (a few samples of this study predate the infection). Cell type and time point are not known. The chain has TRBV6-5 and TRBJ2-7; D is possibly TRBD1 or TRBD2 (5 bases each). The CDR3 DNA is TGTGCCAGCCGCCCCGGGGCCGGATCCTACGAGCAGTACGTC. Protein product: CASRPGAGSYEQYV.